This entry lists 21 T cell receptor beta chains sequenced from one sample in a study of T cell repertoires in cytomegalovirus infection. TCRdb re-derived calls from the reads in MiXCR, one entry per CDR3 protein. Here the sample spans 740,000 or so distinct CDR3 sequences, 35% being singletons. The sample comprised PBMCs. The source is a human donor in good health (CMV status not recorded). Some clones in this sample may be carry-over from other donors' samples.

V gene TRBV7-2 combines with J gene TRBJ1-4; D not certain. CDR1 and CDR2 from the germline V gene are SGHTA and FQGNSA. The CDR3 consists of 14 residues. Trimming took 3 bases from V and 13 from J, leaving 18 bases between them. CDR3 region: CASSFRRRNEPLFF. The CDR3, as DNA: TGTGCCAGCAGCTTCCGGCGGCGCAATGAACCACTGTTTTTT.

This clonotype showed up just a few times. The chain joins TRBV25-1 to TRBJ1-3; possibly TRBD1 for D (5 bases). V gave up 2 bases and J gave up 6 bases, with 11 bases separating them. The V gene's germline CDR1 is MGHDK and CDR2 SYGVNS. This CDR3 region has 14 residues. CDR3 bases: TGTGCCAGCAGTGAACTAGGGACCCTAAACACCATATATTTT. Its translation: CASSELGTLNTIYF.

The rearrangement joins TRBV12-3 or TRBV12-4 to TRBJ1-4; no definite D call. The V end was cut by 4 bases, the J end by 8 bases, with 14 bases between. CDR3 length: 14 residues. The CDR3 DNA reads as TGTGCCAGCAGTTACCGGGCTAGAGGGGAAAAACTGTTTTTT. Its translation: CASSYRARGEKLFF.

This clonotype was picked up a small number of times. The chain employs TRBV7-2 and TRBJ2-2, with TRBD2 matching over 8 bases. J was trimmed by 4 bases and V by 2 bases; bases with no gene match: 6. The germline CDR1 and CDR2 sequences are SGHTA and FQGNSA. This CDR3 is 16 amino acids long. The CDR3 spells CASSLIGRAPTGELFF. In DNA, the CDR3 is TGTGCCAGCAGCTTAATCGGGAGGGCCCCCACCGGGGAGCTGTTTTTT.

This clonotype has at least ten counts. The chain combines TRBV6-2 or TRBV6-3 with TRBJ2-6, with D hard to call. V was trimmed by 5 bases and J by 1 base, leaving 9 bases between them. Germline V gene data show CDR1 as MNHEY and CDR2 as SVGEGT. The CDR3 has 15 amino acids. The CDR3: CASSPPRSGANVLTF. In DNA form, the CDR3 reads TGTGCCAGCAGTCCCCCCCGTTCTGGGGCCAACGTCCTGACTTTC.

This clonotype was picked up a small number of times. The genes are TRBV7-9 and TRBJ2-7; 8 bases agree with TRBD1. V lost 5 bases and J lost 3; bases outside the gene matches: 6. The CDR3 has 14 amino acids. CDR1 is SEHNR, CDR2 FQNEAQ, per germline (reference sequence). CDR3 sequence reads: CASSDWDRSYEQYF. Here the CDR3 DNA reads TGTGCCAGCAGCGATTGGGACAGGAGCTACGAGCAGTACTTC. The variable domain in full, with the rest retrieved from reference TRBV7-9 and TRBJ2-7, is DTGVSQNPRHKITKRGQNVTFRCDPISEHNRLYWYRQTLGQGPEFLTYFQNEAQLEKSRLLSDRFSAERPKGSFSTLEIQRTEQGDSAMYLCASSDWDRSYEQYFGPGTRLTVT.

This clonotype was recorded at least ten times. The rearrangement links TRBV7-4 to TRBJ1-2; possibly TRBD1 for D (6 bases). In germline, CDR1 is SGHVT, CDR2 SQSDAQ. The CDR3 is 14 amino acids. Trimming left V 1 base short and J 4 bases short, with 10 bases between. Here the CDR3 reads CASSLGTGSYGYTF. As DNA, the CDR3 is TGTGCCAGCAGCTTAGGCACAGGGAGCTATGGCTACACCTTC.

This clonotype came up many times. The chain uses TRBV7-6 and TRBJ1-6; TRBD1 agrees at 9 bases. This CDR3 has 13 residues. Per the germline V gene, CDR1 is SGHVS and CDR2 is FNYEAQ. V trimming: 6 bases; J trimming: 9 bases; junction bases outside the gene matches: 3. The CDR3 region is CASSLTGGSPLHF. CDR3 bases: TGTGCCAGCAGTCTGACAGGGGGTTCACCCCTCCACTTT.

This clonotype was recorded a few times. J is TRBJ1-6 and V is TRBV6-6; no clear D gene. V dropped 7 bases and J dropped 3 bases, with 10 bases sitting between them. In germline, CDR1 is MNHNY, CDR2 SVGAGI (reference sequence). The CDR3 covers 14 residues. The chain's CDR3 is CASNPGDYNSPLHF. The CDR3 DNA is TGTGCCAGCAACCCCGGAGACTATAATTCACCCCTCCACTTT.

There are a few counts of this clonotype. This rearrangement joins TRBV7-8 to TRBJ2-5, with 10 nucleotides matching TRBD2. CDR1 SGHVS and CDR2 FQNEAQ come from the germline V gene. The CDR3 has 18 residues. Trimming at V came to 3 bases and at J to 2 bases, leaving 12 bases not matched to a gene. The CDR3 here is CASSLVRLAGVGQETQYF. As DNA, the CDR3 is TGTGCCAGCAGCTTGGTGCGTCTAGCGGGGGTCGGACAAGAGACCCAGTACTTC.

As concerns this clonotype: A read error is likely, as this CDR3 ends without the conserved phenylalanine or tryptophan. For the CDR3, the DNA is TGTGCCAGCAGCGCTAGCGGGGCTCGCTACACCTTA. Its protein product is CASSASGARYTL. The rearrangement joins TRBV11-2 to TRBJ1-2, with a weak D call TRBD1 (5 bases). Germline CDR1 reads SGHAT; CDR2 reads FQNNGV. Trimming cost V 5 bases and J 9 bases, with 13 bases left between them. This CDR3 has 12 residues.

The sample holds many counts of this clonotype. The chain joins TRBV7-8 to TRBJ1-5; D may be TRBD1 (6 bases). This CDR3 has 16 amino acids. V lost 1 base and J 5 bases, leaving 15 bases between the germline ends. Germline V gene sequence: CDR1 SGHVS, CDR2 FQNEAQ. CDR3 DNA sequence: TGTGCCAGCAGCTTAGTACGGGGGCGAGGGGATCAGCCCCAGCATTTT. Its translation is CASSLVRGRGDQPQHF.

At least ten counts were recorded for this clonotype. The chain recombines TRBV28 with TRBJ2-1; 7 bases line up with TRBD2. J was trimmed by 8 bases and V by 5 bases; bases with no gene match: 6. This CDR3 is 13 amino acids long. From germline, CDR1 is MDHEN and CDR2 SYDVKM. The DNA for the CDR3 is TGTGCCAGCAGTATAGGCGGGGGTGATGAGCAGTTCTTC. Amino acids: CASSIGGGDEQFF.

The chain employs TRBV20-1 and TRBJ1-1, with a weak D call TRBD1 (6 bases). In germline, CDR1 is DFQATT, CDR2 SNEGSKA (reference sequence). The V and J ends lost 6 bases and 7 bases respectively, with 15 bases between them. The CDR3 runs to 12 residues. The chain's CDR3 is CSAPDSLHEAFF. In DNA form, the CDR3 reads TGCAGTGCCCCGGACAGCCTTCATGAAGCTTTCTTT.

The gene calls are TRBV5-1 and TRBJ1-4, with 7 nucleotides matching TRBD1. Per germline, CDR1 SGHRS and CDR2 YFSETQ. V lost 4 bases, J lost 1 base, and 7 bases stayed unmatched. The CDR3 covers 16 residues. The CDR3 here is CASSRGQGGTNEKLFF. The CDR3 nucleotides are TGCGCCAGCAGCAGGGGGCAAGGGGGAACTAATGAAAAACTGTTTTTT.

This clonotype has a handful of counts. The chain links TRBV28 to TRBJ1-4; 8 bases are a match to TRBD1. Losses at the gene ends were 4 bases for V and 8 bases for J; bases not matched to a gene: 12. There are 16 residues in the CDR3. Germline lookup yields CDR1 MDHEN and CDR2 SYDVKM. CDR3 bases: TGTGCCAGCAGTTCTACCATGGACAGGGTCGGGGAAAAACTGTTTTTT. This translates into CASSSTMDRVGEKLFF. Full variable domain (rest looked up from reference TRBV28 and TRBJ1-4): DVKVTQSSRYLVKRTGEKVFLECVQDMDHENMFWYRQDPGLGLRLIYFSYDVKMKEKGDIPEGYSVSREKKERFSLILESASTNQTSMYLCASSSTMDRVGEKLFFGSGTQLSVL.

The chain joins TRBV7-2 to TRBJ1-6; 8 nucleotides align to TRBD1. Trimming took 7 bases from V and 19 from J; bases not matched to a gene: 18. The germline V gene encodes CDR1 SGHTA and CDR2 FQGNSA. The CDR3 has 14 residues. The CDR3 loop is CASNPGQVYSPQHF. The DNA for the CDR3 is TGTGCCAGCAACCCGGGACAGGTTTATTCACCCCAACACTTT.

This clonotype was counted a single time. This sequence joins TRBV28 and TRBJ1-5, with D perhaps matching TRBD1 (5 bases). Per the germline V gene, CDR1 is MDHEN and CDR2 is SYDVKM. This CDR3 is 15 amino acids long. The germline V and J ends were trimmed by 6 bases and 1 base, with 13 bases remaining between them. Here the CDR3 reads CASRGLGESNQPQHF. CDR3 DNA sequence: TGTGCCAGCAGGGGACTGGGGGAAAGCAATCAGCCCCAGCATTTT. The full variable domain, its missing parts supplied by reference TRBV28 and TRBJ1-5, is DVKVTQSSRYLVKRTGEKVFLECVQDMDHENMFWYRQDPGLGLRLIYFSYDVKMKEKGDIPEGYSVSREKKERFSLILESASTNQTSMYLCASRGLGESNQPQHFGDGTRLSIL.

In this sample, this clonotype turned up a few times. The chain recombines TRBV7-8 with TRBJ2-3; a possible D gene is TRBD2 (6 bases). Germline V gives CDR1 SGHVS, CDR2 FQNEAQ. V was pared by 3 bases and J by 0 bases, with 13 bases between. The CDR3 covers 16 residues. CDR3 DNA: TGTGCCAGCAGCTTCCCGGGGAGGCCGAGCACAGATACGCAGTATTTT. Its protein is CASSFPGRPSTDTQYF.

This clonotype came up a few times. The V gene is TRBV6-5, the J gene TRBJ2-7; D is perhaps TRBD2 (7 bases). CDR3 length: 16 amino acids. The germline gives CDR1 MNHEY, CDR2 SVGAGI. V was cut by 5 bases and J by 4 bases, with 21 bases left in between. CDR3 bases: TGTGCCAGCAGTCCAGGGGAGGGGGTGAGGAGGTACGAGCAGTACTTC. Translating gives CASSPGEGVRRYEQYF.

The J gene is TRBJ1-1, the V gene TRBV28; D may be TRBD1 (5 bases). Trimming removed 4 bases from V and 3 bases from J, with 15 bases in between. Germline assignment: CDR1 MDHEN and CDR2 SYDVKM. This CDR3 has 15 amino acids. The CDR3 DNA reads TGTGCCAGCAGTTCCACAGGAGTTAGGGACACTGAAGCTTTCTTT. Protein product: CASSSTGVRDTEAFF.